This entry concerns a single T cell receptor (beta chain). Preparation of the TCRbeta library involved a method that used unique molecular identifiers. TCRdb re-called the PCR reads through MiXCR, storing one row per CDR3 protein. The sample yields over 150,000 distinct CDR3 sequences, more than 12% seen once. The V gene's germline CDR1 is SEHNR and CDR2 FQNEAQ (reference sequence). This CDR3 has 15 amino acids. Trimming stripped 7 bases from V and 2 bases from J, with 15 bases between. The sample belongs to a study of T-cell reconstitution after alpha-beta-depleted transplantation in children. The source is a human donor who donated a stem cell graft to a child with acute lymphoblastic leukemia. The source material was PBMCs from the stem cell graft donor, sampled from the stem cell graft. This chain connects TRBV7-9 to TRBJ1-3; tentatively, D is TRBD1 (6 bases). The DNA of the CDR3 is TGTGCCAGCAAACCCAGGGGTCAGACTGGAAACACCATATATTTT. Encoded protein: CASKPRGQTGNTIYF. Supplemented by reference TRBV7-9 and TRBJ1-3, the full variable domain reads DTGVSQNPRHKITKRGQNVTFRCDPISEHNRLYWYRQTLGQGPEFLTYFQNEAQLEKSRLLSDRFSAERPKGSFSTLEIQRTEQGDSAMYLCASKPRGQTGNTIYFGEGSWLTVV.